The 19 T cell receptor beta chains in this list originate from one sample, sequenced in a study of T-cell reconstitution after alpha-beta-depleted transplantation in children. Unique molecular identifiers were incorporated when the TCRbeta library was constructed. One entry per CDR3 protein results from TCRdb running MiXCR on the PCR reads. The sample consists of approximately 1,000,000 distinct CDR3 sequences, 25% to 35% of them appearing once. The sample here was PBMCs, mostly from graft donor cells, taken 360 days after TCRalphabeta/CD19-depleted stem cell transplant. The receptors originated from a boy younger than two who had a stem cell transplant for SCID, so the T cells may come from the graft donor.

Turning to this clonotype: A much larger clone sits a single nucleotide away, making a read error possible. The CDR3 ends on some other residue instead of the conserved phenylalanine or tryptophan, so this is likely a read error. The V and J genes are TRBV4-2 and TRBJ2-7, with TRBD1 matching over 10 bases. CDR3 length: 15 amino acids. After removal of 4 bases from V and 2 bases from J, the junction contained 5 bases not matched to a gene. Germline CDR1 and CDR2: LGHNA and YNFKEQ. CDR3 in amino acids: CASSPWGQGTYEQYL. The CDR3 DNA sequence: TGTGCCAGCAGCCCCTGGGGACAGGGGACCTACGAGCAGTACCTC.

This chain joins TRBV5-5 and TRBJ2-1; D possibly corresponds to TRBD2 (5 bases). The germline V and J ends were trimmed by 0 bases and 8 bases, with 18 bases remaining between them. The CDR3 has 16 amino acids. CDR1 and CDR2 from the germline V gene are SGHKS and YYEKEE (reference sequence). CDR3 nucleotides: TGTGCCAGCAGCTTGGAATTCGGGATTCTGGGGTATGAGCAGTTCTTC. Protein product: CASSLEFGILGYEQFF.

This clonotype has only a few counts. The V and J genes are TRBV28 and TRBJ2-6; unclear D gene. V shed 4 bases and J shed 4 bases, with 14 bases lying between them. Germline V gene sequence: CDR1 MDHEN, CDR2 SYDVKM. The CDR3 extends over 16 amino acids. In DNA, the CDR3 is TGTGCCAGCAGTTGGGATCCGTACGGGGGGGCCAACGTCCTGACTTTC. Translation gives CASSWDPYGGANVLTF.

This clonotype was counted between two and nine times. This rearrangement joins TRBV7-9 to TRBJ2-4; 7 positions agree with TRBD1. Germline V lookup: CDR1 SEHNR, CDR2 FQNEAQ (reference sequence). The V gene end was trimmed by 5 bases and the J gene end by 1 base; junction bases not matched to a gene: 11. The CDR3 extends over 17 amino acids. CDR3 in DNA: TGTGCCAGCAGCCTTTTGACAGGGAAAGAGGCCAAAAACATTCAGTACTTC. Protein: CASSLLTGKEAKNIQYF.

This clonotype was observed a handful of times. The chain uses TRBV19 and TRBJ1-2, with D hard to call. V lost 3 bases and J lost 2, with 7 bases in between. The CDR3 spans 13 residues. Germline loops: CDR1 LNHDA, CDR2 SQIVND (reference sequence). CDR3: CASSITKNYGYTF. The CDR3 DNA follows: TGTGCCAGTAGTATTACGAAGAACTATGGCTACACCTTC.

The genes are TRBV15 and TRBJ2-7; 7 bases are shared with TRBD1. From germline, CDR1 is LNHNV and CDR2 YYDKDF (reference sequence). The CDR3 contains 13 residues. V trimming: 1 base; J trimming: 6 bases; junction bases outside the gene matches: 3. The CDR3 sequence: CATSRAYRGEQYF. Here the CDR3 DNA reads TGTGCCACCAGCAGAGCCTACAGGGGCGAGCAGTACTTC.

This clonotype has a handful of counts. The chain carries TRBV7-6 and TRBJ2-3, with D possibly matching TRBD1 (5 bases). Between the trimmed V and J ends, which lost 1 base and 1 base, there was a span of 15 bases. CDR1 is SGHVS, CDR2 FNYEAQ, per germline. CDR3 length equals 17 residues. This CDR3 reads CASSLGIGVLGTDTQYF. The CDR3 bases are TGTGCCAGCAGCTTAGGCATAGGGGTCCTCGGCACAGATACGCAGTATTTT.

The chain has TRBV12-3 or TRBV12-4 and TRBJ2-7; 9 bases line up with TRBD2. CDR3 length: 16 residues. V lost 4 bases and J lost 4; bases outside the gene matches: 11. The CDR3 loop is CASSSHPLAGRYEQYF. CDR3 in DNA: TGTGCCAGCAGTTCCCACCCCCTAGCGGGGCGGTACGAGCAGTACTTC.

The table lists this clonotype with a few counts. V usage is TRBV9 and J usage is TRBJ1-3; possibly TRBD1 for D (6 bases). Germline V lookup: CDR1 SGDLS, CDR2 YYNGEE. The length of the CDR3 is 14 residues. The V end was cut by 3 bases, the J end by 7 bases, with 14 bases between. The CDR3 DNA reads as TGTGCCAGCAGCGAGGGGACAATCTGGAACACCATATATTTT. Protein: CASSEGTIWNTIYF. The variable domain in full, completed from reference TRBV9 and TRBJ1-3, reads DSGVTQTPKHLITATGQRVTLRCSPRSGDLSVYWYQQSLDQGLQFLIQYYNGEERAKGNILERFSAQQFPDLHSELNLSSLELGDSALYFCASSEGTIWNTIYFGEGSWLTVV.

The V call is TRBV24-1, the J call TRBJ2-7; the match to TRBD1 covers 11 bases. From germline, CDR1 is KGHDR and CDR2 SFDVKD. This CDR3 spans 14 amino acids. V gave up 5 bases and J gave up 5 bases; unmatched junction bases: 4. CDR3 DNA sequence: TGTGCCACCAGTGGGACAGGGGGCATGGACGAGCAGTACTTC. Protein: CATSGTGGMDEQYF.

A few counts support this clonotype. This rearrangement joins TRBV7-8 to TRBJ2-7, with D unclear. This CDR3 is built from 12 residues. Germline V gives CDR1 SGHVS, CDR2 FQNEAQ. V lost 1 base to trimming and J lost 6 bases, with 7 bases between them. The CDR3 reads CASSLGESEQYF. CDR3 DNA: TGTGCCAGCAGCTTAGGCGAATCCGAGCAGTACTTC.

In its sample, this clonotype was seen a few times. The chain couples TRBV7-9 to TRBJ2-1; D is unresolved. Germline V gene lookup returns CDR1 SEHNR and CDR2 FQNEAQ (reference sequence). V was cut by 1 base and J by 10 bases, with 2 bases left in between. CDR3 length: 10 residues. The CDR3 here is CASSLVEQFF. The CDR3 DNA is TGTGCCAGCAGCTTAGTAGAGCAGTTCTTC.

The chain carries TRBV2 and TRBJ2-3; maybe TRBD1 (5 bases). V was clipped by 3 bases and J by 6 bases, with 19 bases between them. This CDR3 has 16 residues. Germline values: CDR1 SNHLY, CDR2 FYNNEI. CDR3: CASSDVKTPSGDTQYF. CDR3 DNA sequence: TGTGCCAGCAGTGATGTTAAGACACCTTCAGGGGATACGCAGTATTTT.

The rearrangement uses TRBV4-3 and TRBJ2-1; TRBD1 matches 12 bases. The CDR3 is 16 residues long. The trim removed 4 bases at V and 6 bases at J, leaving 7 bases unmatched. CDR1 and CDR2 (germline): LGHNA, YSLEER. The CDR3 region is CASSRTGTGGFNEQFF. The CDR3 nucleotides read TGCGCCAGCAGCCGAACAGGGACAGGGGGCTTCAATGAGCAGTTCTTC.

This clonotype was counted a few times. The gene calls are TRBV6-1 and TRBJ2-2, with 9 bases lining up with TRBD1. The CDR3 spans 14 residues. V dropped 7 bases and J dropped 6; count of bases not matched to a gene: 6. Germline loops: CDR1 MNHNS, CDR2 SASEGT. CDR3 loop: CASKGTGTAGELFF. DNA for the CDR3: TGTGCCAGCAAGGGGACAGGGACCGCCGGGGAGCTGTTTTTT.

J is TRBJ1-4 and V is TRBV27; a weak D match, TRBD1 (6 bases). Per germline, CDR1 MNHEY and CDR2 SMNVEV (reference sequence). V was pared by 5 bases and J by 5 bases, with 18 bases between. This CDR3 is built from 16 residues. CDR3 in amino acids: CASSLHDGTMNEKLFF. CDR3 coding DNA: TGTGCCAGCAGTCTCCACGACGGGACAATGAATGAAAAACTGTTTTTT.

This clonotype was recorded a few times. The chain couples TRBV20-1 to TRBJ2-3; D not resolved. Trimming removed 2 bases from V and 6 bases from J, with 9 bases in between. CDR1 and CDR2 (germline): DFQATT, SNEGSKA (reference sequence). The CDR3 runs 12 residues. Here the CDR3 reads CSARKPWDTQYF. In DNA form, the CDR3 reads TGCAGTGCTAGAAAACCCTGGGATACGCAGTATTTT.

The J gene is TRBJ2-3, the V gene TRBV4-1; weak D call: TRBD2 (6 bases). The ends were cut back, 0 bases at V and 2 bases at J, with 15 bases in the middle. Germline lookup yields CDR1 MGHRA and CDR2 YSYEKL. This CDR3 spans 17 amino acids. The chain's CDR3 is CASSQEPTGLFTDTQYF. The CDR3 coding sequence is TGCGCCAGCAGCCAAGAACCCACAGGACTATTCACAGATACGCAGTATTTT.

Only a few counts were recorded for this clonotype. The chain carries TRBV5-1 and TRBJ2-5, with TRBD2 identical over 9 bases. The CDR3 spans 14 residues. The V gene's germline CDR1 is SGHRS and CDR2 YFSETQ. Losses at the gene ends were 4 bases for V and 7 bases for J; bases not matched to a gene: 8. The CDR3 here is CASSARLAEGTQYF. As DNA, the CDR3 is TGCGCCAGCAGCGCTCGACTAGCGGAGGGGACCCAGTACTTC. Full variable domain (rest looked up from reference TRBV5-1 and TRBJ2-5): KAGVTQTPRYLIKTRGQQVTLSCSPISGHRSVSWYQQTPGQGLQFLFEYFSETQRNKGNFPGRFSGRQFSNSRSEMNVSTLELGDSALYLCASSARLAEGTQYFGPGTRLLVL.